The clone carrying this T cell receptor (beta chain) was observed at least ten times. Its antigen is as yet unknown. This CDR3 comprises 14 residues. CDR1 is MDHEN, CDR2 SYDVKM, per germline. Deletions cut 2 bases from V and 1 base from J, with 8 bases between. The TCR beta CDR3 regions underwent amplification using RNA transcripts as the source. HTBI primers were used for first-round RT-PCR of the TCR CDR3. MiXCR, run by TCRdb on the multiplex PCR reads, gives a single entry per CDR3 protein. The sample lists 330,000 or so distinct CDR3 sequences, 15% to 20% occurring once. Each diagnosis was grounded in clinical symptoms, serum thyroxine and TRAb, thyroid ultrasound, and orbital computed tomography. This sample stems from a study of T cells in Graves' hyperthyroidism and ophthalmopathy. Overall study results and limits: In the blood, most expanded thyroid clonotypes above 0.001 appeared as well.

The sequence was collected from a woman aged 40 to 50 with Graves' ophthalmopathy. Sequencing was done on a sample of blood. The chain couples TRBV28 to TRBJ2-5; no clear D. The CDR3 nucleotides read TGTGCCAGCAGTTTAGGGCGGATCCAAGAGACCCAGTACTTC. Translated, it gives CASSLGRIQETQYF. Based on the CDR3 plus reference TRBV28 and TRBJ2-5, the full variable domain is DVKVTQSSRYLVKRTGEKVFLECVQDMDHENMFWYRQDPGLGLRLIYFSYDVKMKEKGDIPEGYSVSREKKERFSLILESASTNQTSMYLCASSLGRIQETQYFGPGTRLLVL.